The 30 T cell receptor beta chains in this list originate from one sample, sequenced in a study of blood T cell repertoires in COVID-19. Only in-frame clones appear in the TCRdb table, and some are missing; sequencing was by immunoSEQ multiplex PCR. The data contain approximately 270,000 clones, approximately 86% of them seen just once; the ten biggest clones take up approximately 9%. The sample consisted of peripheral blood. These receptors all stem from a man between 35 and 55 years old with active or convalescent COVID-19.

The rearrangement joins TRBV10-2 to TRBJ1-5; possibly TRBD1 for D (5 bases). The CDR3 has 14 residues. CDR1 WSHSY and CDR2 SAAADI come from the germline V gene. Trimming stripped 6 bases from V and 6 bases from J, with 15 bases between. The CDR3 DNA reads TGCGCCAGCAGGTCGGGGGAGTCAAGTCAGCCCCAGCATTTT. Translation: CASRSGESSQPQHF.

The chain couples TRBV30 to TRBJ2-1, with 10 bases identical to TRBD2. This CDR3 is built from 15 residues. The J segment lost 4 bases and the V segment lost 5 bases, leaving 8 bases of the junction unmatched. Looked up from germline, CDR1 is GTSNPN and CDR2 is SVGIG (reference sequence). The CDR3 loop reads CAWGLSSGSYNEQFF. The CDR3 DNA reads as TGTGCCTGGGGGCTGTCTAGCGGGAGTTACAATGAGCAGTTCTTC.

This clone was counted a single time. The chain couples TRBV7-6 to TRBJ1-3; unclear D gene. The V and J ends lost 5 bases and 1 base respectively, with 18 bases between them. The germline gives CDR1 SGHVS, CDR2 FNYEAQ. The CDR3 sequence is 17 residues long. As DNA, the CDR3 is TGTGCCAGCAGCCCCTTCACCTTGGAGGGATCTGGAAACACCATATATTTT. Residues: CASSPFTLEGSGNTIYF.

J is TRBJ2-7 and V is TRBV7-8, with TRBD2 matching 8 bases. The V gene end was trimmed by 6 bases and the J gene end by 4 bases; junction bases not matched to a gene: 11. Germline CDR1 is SGHVS and CDR2 is FQNEAQ. The CDR3 sequence is 15 residues long. In DNA form, the CDR3 reads TGTGCCAGCAGTTACGCCCCAAGCGGGAGTTACGAGCAGTACTTC. It codes for CASSYAPSGSYEQYF.

The chain links TRBV20-1 to TRBJ2-7; perhaps TRBD1 as D (6 bases). This CDR3 contains 11 residues. Looked up from germline, CDR1 is DFQATT and CDR2 is SNEGSKA (reference sequence). For the CDR3, the DNA is TGCATAGCCGGGACACTCTACGAGCAGTACTTC. Residues: CIAGTLYEQYF.

This clone was seen a few times. V usage is TRBV3-1 (or the pseudogene TRBV3-2) and J usage is TRBJ2-3; D is ambiguous. CDR1 and CDR2 from the germline V gene are LGHDT and YNNKEL (reference sequence). V was cut by 0 bases and J by 2 bases, with 6 bases left in between. The length of the CDR3 is 14 residues. CDR3 sequence: CASSQDAATDTQYF. The CDR3 bases are TGTGCCAGCAGCCAAGATGCGGCCACAGATACGCAGTATTTT.

The chain recombines TRBV5-6 with TRBJ1-4, with TRBD1 as a possible D gene (5 bases). The CDR3 length is 14 residues. The V gene lost 4 bases and the J gene lost 5 bases, with 12 bases spanning the gap. Germline CDR1 and CDR2: SGHDT and YYEEEE. In DNA, the CDR3 is TGTGCCAGCAGCCCTCGACAGTGGAATGAAAAACTGTTTTTT. Its translation is CASSPRQWNEKLFF.

This clone was seen a handful of times. The chain links TRBV28 to TRBJ1-6, with D perhaps TRBD1 (6 bases). The CDR3 runs to 15 residues. Germline CDR1 reads MDHEN; CDR2 reads SYDVKM. The ends were cut back, 6 bases at V and 10 bases at J, with 19 bases in the middle. The CDR3 DNA reads TGTGCCAGCAGCGTGGGACACGGGAATGGATCACCCCTCCACTTT. Amino acid sequence: CASSVGHGNGSPLHF.

This clone was counted a few times. This chain connects TRBV6-5 to TRBJ2-1; D not resolved. CDR3 length: 14 amino acids. V dropped 5 bases and J dropped 6 bases, with 14 bases sitting between them. Germline V gives CDR1 MNHEY, CDR2 SVGAGI. CDR3 sequence: CASSIEEGFNEQFF. The CDR3 nucleotides read TGTGCCAGCAGTATCGAGGAAGGCTTCAATGAGCAGTTCTTC.

The chain links TRBV9 to TRBJ2-3, with D possibly TRBD1 on 5 matching bases. Germline CDR1 is SGDLS and CDR2 is YYNGEE. The V end was cut by 5 bases, the J end by 2 bases, with 6 bases between. The length of the CDR3 is 12 residues. The DNA for the CDR3 is TGTGCCAGCAGAGGGGCCACAGATACGCAGTATTTT. Translation: CASRGATDTQYF.

The chain employs TRBV28 and TRBJ2-1; 7 bases are a match to TRBD2. Looked up from germline, CDR1 is MDHEN and CDR2 is SYDVKM. V trimming: 8 bases; J trimming: 1 base; junction bases outside the gene matches: 11. The CDR3 is 16 residues long. The CDR3 reads CASWSGAFGSYNEQFF. Here the CDR3 DNA reads TGTGCCAGCTGGAGCGGGGCGTTCGGGTCCTACAATGAGCAGTTCTTC.

The chain employs TRBV6-5 and TRBJ2-7, with D possibly TRBD2 on 6 matching bases. The germline V and J ends were trimmed by 4 bases and 2 bases, with 15 bases remaining between them. CDR1 and CDR2 (germline): MNHEY, SVGAGI. The CDR3 has 15 residues. The CDR3: CASSFDPGETYEQYF. CDR3 sequence (DNA): TGTGCCAGCAGTTTCGACCCGGGAGAAACCTACGAGCAGTACTTC.

The chain employs TRBV29-1 and TRBJ2-7; 11 nucleotides match TRBD1. CDR3 length: 13 residues. Unmatched junction bases numbered 6, after V lost 5 bases and J lost 6 bases. Germline V lookup: CDR1 SQVTM, CDR2 ANQGSEA. CDR3 nucleotides: TGCAGCGTTACGCCGGACAGGGGGCGCGAGCAGTACTTC. Its protein is CSVTPDRGREQYF.

The chain links TRBV28 to TRBJ1-1, with D possibly being TRBD1 (6 bases). The germline CDR1 and CDR2 sequences are MDHEN and SYDVKM. Trimming stripped 5 bases from V and 1 base from J, with 14 bases between. The CDR3 is 15 amino acids. As DNA, the CDR3 is TGTGCCAGCAGTCCACCCGACAGGAAGAACACTGAAGCTTTCTTT. Protein product: CASSPPDRKNTEAFF. Full variable domain (missing parts from reference TRBV28 and TRBJ1-1): DVKVTQSSRYLVKRTGEKVFLECVQDMDHENMFWYRQDPGLGLRLIYFSYDVKMKEKGDIPEGYSVSREKKERFSLILESASTNQTSMYLCASSPPDRKNTEAFFGQGTRLTVV.

CDR3 sequence reads: CASSLGETQYF. The DNA of the CDR3 is TGTGCCAGCAGCCTCGGGGAGACCCAGTACTTC. V and J are TRBV9 and TRBJ2-5; D gene ambiguous. Germline CDR1 and CDR2: SGDLS and YYNGEE. V lost 4 bases to trimming and J lost 5 bases, with 6 bases between them. The CDR3 consists of 11 residues.

The chain employs TRBV5-4 and TRBJ1-6, with 10 bases fitting TRBD1. Per germline, CDR1 SGHNT and CDR2 YYREEE (reference sequence). This CDR3 region has 14 residues. Trimming removed 4 bases from V and 10 bases from J; junction bases left unmatched: 5. CDR3 coding DNA: TGTGCCAGCAGCAGGGACAGGGGAGACTCACCCCTCCACTTT. Amino acid sequence: CASSRDRGDSPLHF.

In its sample, this clone was seen a few times. This sequence joins TRBV4-1 and TRBJ1-1, with a possible D match to TRBD1 (6 bases). This CDR3 spans 15 amino acids. V lost 1 base to trimming and J lost 3 bases, with 12 bases between them. Germline loops: CDR1 MGHRA, CDR2 YSYEKL. CDR3 DNA: TGCGCCAGCAGCCAAGGTCAGGGGAGAGACACTGAAGCTTTCTTT. Residues: CASSQGQGRDTEAFF.

In its sample, this clone was seen once. The J gene is TRBJ1-4, the V gene TRBV13; 7 nucleotides match TRBD1. The J segment lost 7 bases and the V segment lost 2 bases, leaving 4 bases of the junction unmatched. Germline loops: CDR1 PRHDT, CDR2 FYEKMQ (reference sequence). The CDR3 is 14 amino acids. Here the CDR3 DNA reads TGTGCCAGCAGCTTACGACAGGGTGCTGAAAAACTGTTTTTT. Its protein product is CASSLRQGAEKLFF.

The chain couples TRBV19 to TRBJ2-7; possible D gene TRBD1, 6 bases. This CDR3 has 14 amino acids. V lost 3 bases to trimming and J lost 2 bases, with 11 bases between them. Germline CDR1 reads LNHDA; CDR2 reads SQIVND (reference sequence). CDR3 bases: TGTGCCAGTAGTATGCCAGGGGCCACCTACGAGCAGTACTTC. Protein product: CASSMPGATYEQYF.

Details on this clone: Other nucleotide sequences in the sample specify the same CDR3. V usage is TRBV9 and J usage is TRBJ2-5; 8 bases line up with TRBD2. The CDR3 spans 15 residues. With 0 bases clipped from V and 5 bases from J, the junction kept 6 bases outside the gene matches. CDR1 is SGDLS and CDR2 is YYNGEE in the germline V gene. The CDR3 region is CASSVAGGPQETQYF. CDR3 nucleotides: TGTGCCAGCAGCGTAGCGGGGGGGCCTCAGGAGACCCAGTACTTC.

The chain links TRBV18 to TRBJ2-1; 9 nucleotides align to TRBD2. After removal of 4 bases from V and 2 bases from J, the junction contained 3 bases not matched to a gene. The CDR3 extends over 15 amino acids. Germline CDR1 KGHSH, CDR2 LQKENI. The CDR3 sequence is CASSRGGDTYNEQFF. The CDR3 DNA is TGTGCCAGCTCACGCGGGGGGGACACCTACAATGAGCAGTTCTTC.

The V gene is TRBV5-1, the J gene TRBJ2-2, with D unclear. This CDR3 has 16 residues. Germline lookup yields CDR1 SGHRS and CDR2 YFSETQ. Trimming took 6 bases from V and 4 from J, leaving 19 bases between them. CDR3 DNA sequence: TGCGCCAGCATGCCCTCCGGGTTTAAGGTCACCGGGGAGCTGTTTTTT. It is translated as CASMPSGFKVTGELFF.

The chain links TRBV28 to TRBJ2-1; tentative D call: TRBD2 (5 bases). V was pared by 6 bases and J by 0 bases, with 9 bases between. Germline values: CDR1 MDHEN, CDR2 SYDVKM. This CDR3 spans 14 amino acids. In DNA form, the CDR3 reads TGTGCCAGCAGCCTGCTAGCCTCCTACAATGAGCAGTTCTTC. Translating it yields CASSLLASYNEQFF.

This chain joins TRBV7-9 and TRBJ2-1; 10 bases align to TRBD2. CDR1 is SEHNR, CDR2 FQNEAQ, per germline (reference sequence). J lost 6 bases, V lost 1 base, and 9 bases had no gene match. The CDR3 is made up of 17 amino acids. The CDR3 sequence is CASSLGLAGDRGNEQFF. In nucleotides, the CDR3 is TGTGCCAGCAGCTTAGGCCTAGCGGGAGACCGAGGCAATGAGCAGTTCTTC. The full variable domain, its missing parts supplied by reference TRBV7-9 and TRBJ2-1, is DTGVSQNPRHKITKRGQNVTFRCDPISEHNRLYWYRQTLGQGPEFLTYFQNEAQLEKSRLLSDRFSAERPKGSFSTLEIQRTEQGDSAMYLCASSLGLAGDRGNEQFFGPGTRLTVL.

V and J are TRBV5-1 and TRBJ1-2; TRBD1 is a possible D gene (5 bases). The V gene's germline CDR1 is SGHRS and CDR2 YFSETQ. CDR3 length: 14 residues. V was trimmed by 4 bases and J by 4 bases, leaving 14 bases between them. CDR3 residues: CASSPNLDSYGYTF. In DNA, the CDR3 is TGCGCCAGCAGCCCAAACCTCGACAGCTATGGCTACACCTTC.

The chain is built from TRBV28 and TRBJ1-4; D not certain. The CDR3 contains 12 residues. Germline V CDR1 and CDR2: MDHEN, SYDVKM. Trimming shortened V by 3 bases and J by 7 bases, and 6 bases separated the two germline ends. The CDR3 is CASSLHIEKLFF. The DNA for the CDR3 is TGTGCCAGCAGTTTGCACATTGAAAAACTGTTTTTT.

CDR3: CASSTRTGPNTEAFF. The CDR3 nucleotides read TGTGCCAGCAGCACCCGGACAGGGCCGAACACTGAAGCTTTCTTT. This chain links TRBV9 with TRBJ1-1, with 8 nucleotides matching TRBD1. This CDR3 has 15 amino acids. Germline lookup yields CDR1 SGDLS and CDR2 YYNGEE. The V gene end was trimmed by 4 bases and the J gene end by 1 base; junction bases not matched to a gene: 6.

The V gene is TRBV2, the J gene TRBJ1-2; 7 bases map to TRBD1. The CDR3 runs to 12 residues. V trimming: 5 bases; J trimming: 5 bases; junction bases outside the gene matches: 2. The germline gives CDR1 SNHLY, CDR2 FYNNEI. The CDR3 DNA reads TGTGCCAGCAGTCCGGGACAGTATGGCTACACCTTC. Its translation is CASSPGQYGYTF.

This chain joins TRBV28 and TRBJ1-6; D is undetermined. The V gene's germline CDR1 is MDHEN and CDR2 SYDVKM. The CDR3 sequence is 15 residues long. V dropped 5 bases and J dropped 6 bases, with 14 bases sitting between them. Here the CDR3 DNA reads TGTGCCAGCAGTCGTCCTGGGCACGCTAATTCACCCCTCCACTTT. Translated, it gives CASSRPGHANSPLHF.

The chain uses TRBV24-1 and TRBJ2-1; 9 nucleotides align to TRBD2. Germline CDR1 KGHDR, CDR2 SFDVKD. The V and J ends lost 9 bases and 5 bases, in that order; junction bases with no gene match: 7. CDR3 size: 14 residues. The CDR3 spells CATAGAGGNNEQFF. For the CDR3, the DNA is TGTGCCACCGCCGGGGCGGGAGGGAACAATGAGCAGTTCTTC.